Included here is one T cell receptor (beta chain) sequence, with context. This sample was taken from a study of blood T cell repertoires in COVID-19. On the study more broadly: Spain, Italy and the United States supplied samples that represented acute and convalescent COVID-19. The analysed material was cDNA or gDNA that came from T cells, B-cell-depleted T cells, or PBMCs.

As processed by the authors: It was from reference gene primer amplification that nucleated cell counts were estimated. The data were produced by immunoSEQ multiplex PCR, yet TCRdb's version contains in-frame clones alone and is incomplete. Clone size and the V and J calls come from that table; the DNA yielded D and trimming. The sample consists of some 30,000 clones, roughly 90% of them appearing once. This CDR3 spans 16 amino acids. Germline CDR1 is SGDLS and CDR2 is YYNGEE. The V and J ends lost 3 bases and 7 bases respectively, with 20 bases between them. The origin of this receptor is a human donor in a cohort sampled during active COVID-19. The sequenced material came from peripheral blood. The rearrangement links TRBV9 to TRBJ2-1; D is possibly TRBD2 (6 bases). The CDR3 loop is CASSGLAGSGGNEQFF. The CDR3 nucleotides are TGTGCCAGCAGCGGACTCGCCGGGTCCGGGGGTAATGAGCAGTTCTTC.